A single sample is the source of the 22 T cell receptor beta chains below, sequenced in a study of vaccination effects on CD4 cells after COVID-19. Generated by immunoSEQ multiplex PCR, the TCRdb table keeps only in-frame clones and is missing some. The sample lists 40,000 to 50,000 clones, 55% to 85% occurring once. These TCRs are of unknown antigen specificity. Subsequent to approximately 11 days of culture, CD4+ T cells were isolated. Each person got two doses of an mRNA SARS-CoV-2 vaccine, BNT162b2 or mRNA-1273. Source: CD4+ T cells from PBMCs cultured without peptide, taken after COVID-19 vaccination. Every receptor here comes from a human donor who received a COVID-19 vaccine.

V and J are TRBV4-1 and TRBJ1-2; 8 bases align to TRBD1. The CDR3 is 14 amino acids. CDR1 is MGHRA, CDR2 YSYEKL, per germline. V lost 6 bases and J lost 8; bases outside the gene matches: 11. CDR3 bases: TGCGCCAGCAGTCACGGGTATCGACAGGGGGGCTACACCTTC. Translated, it gives CASSHGYRQGGYTF.

The chain joins TRBV10-3 to TRBJ1-1, with D maybe TRBD1 (6 bases). Germline values: CDR1 ENHRY, CDR2 SYGVKD. The CDR3 is 14 residues long. Trimming stripped 5 bases from V and 0 bases from J, with 10 bases between. The CDR3 DNA follows: TGTGCCATCAGTCTGGACAGCATGAACACTGAAGCTTTCTTT. Translating gives CAISLDSMNTEAFF.

The chain combines TRBV5-1 with TRBJ1-1; tentative D call: TRBD1 (6 bases). Trimming took 2 bases from V and 7 from J, leaving 15 bases between them. This CDR3 spans 14 amino acids. Germline V gene data show CDR1 as SGHRS and CDR2 as YFSETQ. The CDR3 coding sequence is TGCGCCAGCAGCTTAAGGGGGATTGGGAATGAAGCTTTCTTT. Translating it yields CASSLRGIGNEAFF.

CDR3 residues: CASSPRSGLAGGYEQYF. The CDR3 DNA is TGTGCCAGCAGCCCACGAAGTGGACTAGCGGGGGGGTACGAGCAGTACTTC. The rearrangement joins TRBV11-2 to TRBJ2-7; 15 bases match TRBD2. Germline V gene sequence: CDR1 SGHAT, CDR2 FQNNGV. The CDR3 has 17 amino acids. After removal of 5 bases from V and 4 bases from J, the junction contained 9 bases not matched to a gene.

V and J are TRBV12-3 or TRBV12-4 and TRBJ2-5; D remains unclear. The V end was cut by 4 bases, the J end by 4 bases, with 10 bases between. The CDR3 consists of 13 residues. This chain's CDR3 is CASSSNSVETQYF. The CDR3 DNA reads as TGTGCCAGCAGTTCGAATAGTGTAGAGACCCAGTACTTC.

The rearrangement links TRBV15 to TRBJ1-2, with a tentative D call TRBD1 (5 bases). With 3 bases removed from V and 5 bases from J, the gap between germline ends came to 25 bases. This CDR3 has 18 residues. From germline, CDR1 is LNHNV and CDR2 YYDKDF (reference sequence). The CDR3 sequence is CATSRTTLGLPNRYGYTF. The CDR3 DNA follows: TGTGCCACCAGCAGGACGACGTTGGGGCTGCCCAATAGATATGGCTACACCTTC.

The genes are TRBV5-1 and TRBJ1-1; TRBD1 is a possible D gene (5 bases). CDR1 and CDR2 (germline): SGHRS, YFSETQ. V shed 9 bases and J shed 0 bases, with 15 bases lying between them. The CDR3 has 14 amino acids. The CDR3 DNA follows: TGCGCCACAGGGACGGGGGAAGTGAACACTGAAGCTTTCTTT. Protein product: CATGTGEVNTEAFF.

This chain connects TRBV4-1 to TRBJ2-6; 7 bases line up with TRBD2. J was trimmed by 0 bases and V by 3 bases; bases with no gene match: 11. The CDR3 totals 19 residues. The germline V gene encodes CDR1 MGHRA and CDR2 YSYEKL. In DNA, the CDR3 is TGCGCCAGCAGCCAGGGGGGGTGGGGTCCAATCTCTGGGGCCAACGTCCTGACTTTC. Encoded protein: CASSQGGWGPISGANVLTF.

The table lists this clone with a few counts. This chain uses TRBV2 with TRBJ1-1; 7 positions match TRBD1. Germline trimming cut 8 bases from V and 1 base from J; bases unmatched to any gene: 4. The CDR3 runs 13 residues. CDR1 and CDR2 (germline): SNHLY, FYNNEI. The CDR3 protein is CASSQGENTEAFF. The CDR3 nucleotides read TGTGCCAGCTCTCAGGGGGAGAACACTGAAGCTTTCTTT.

The chain links TRBV24-1 to TRBJ1-2; D gene ambiguous. This CDR3 is built from 13 residues. Trimming took off 0 bases at V and 6 bases at J, with 7 bases between the two ends. Germline lookup yields CDR1 KGHDR and CDR2 SFDVKD. As DNA, the CDR3 is TGTGCCACCAGTGATTTGACAGCTAATGGCTACACCTTC. This encodes CATSDLTANGYTF.

The chain recombines TRBV6-5 with TRBJ1-6; D may be TRBD1 (6 bases). Germline loops: CDR1 MNHEY, CDR2 SVGAGI. The CDR3 loop spans 15 amino acids. Trimming shortened V by 5 bases and J by 10 bases, and 18 bases separated the two germline ends. CDR3 in amino acids: CASSRTEGILSPLHF. The CDR3, as DNA: TGTGCCAGCAGTCGGACAGAAGGTATTTTATCACCCCTCCACTTT.

This clone occurred once. The genes are TRBV12-3 or TRBV12-4 and TRBJ2-7; D might be TRBD1 (6 bases). The CDR3 sequence is 12 residues long. The ends were cut back, 3 bases at V and 7 bases at J, with 10 bases in the middle. The CDR3 bases are TGTGCCAGCAGTTTCCATCAGGGGGAGCAGTACTTC. Residues: CASSFHQGEQYF.

Only a few counts were recorded for this clone. This rearrangement joins TRBV4-1 to TRBJ1-6; 10 positions match TRBD1. V lost 3 bases, J lost 9 bases, and 8 bases stayed unmatched. Per the germline V gene, CDR1 is MGHRA and CDR2 is YSYEKL. This CDR3 spans 16 amino acids. This CDR3 is CASSHVGTGVGSPLHF. In DNA form, the CDR3 reads TGCGCCAGCAGCCATGTAGGGACAGGGGTCGGTTCACCCCTCCACTTT.

This clone turned up a few times. The chain links TRBV3-1 (or the pseudogene TRBV3-2) to TRBJ2-1; TRBD2 matches 9 bases. V shed 2 bases and J 0 bases; nucleotides not matched to a gene: 2. CDR1 is LGHDT, CDR2 YNNKEL, per germline (reference sequence). The CDR3 has 16 residues. The CDR3 here is CASSQLAGSSYNEQFF. CDR3 nucleotides: TGTGCCAGCAGCCAACTAGCGGGGAGCTCCTACAATGAGCAGTTCTTC.

The chain carries TRBV6-5 and TRBJ1-1; 8 bases map to TRBD1. Trimming took 6 bases from V and 1 from J; bases not matched to a gene: 7. Germline lookup yields CDR1 MNHEY and CDR2 SVGAGI. The CDR3 spans 15 residues. The CDR3 loop is CASSLIGQGNTEAFF. CDR3 nucleotides: TGTGCCAGCAGCCTAATTGGACAGGGGAACACTGAAGCTTTCTTT.

This sequence joins TRBV6-1 and TRBJ1-5; no firm D call. CDR1 MNHNS and CDR2 SASEGT come from the germline V gene. V was cut by 1 base and J by 7 bases, with 8 bases left in between. The CDR3 extends over 13 amino acids. This CDR3 reads CASSEEGGQPQHF. CDR3 coding DNA: TGTGCCAGCAGTGAAGAGGGAGGGCAGCCCCAGCATTTT.

The chain employs TRBV11-2 and TRBJ2-6, with 12 bases identical to TRBD1. The length of the CDR3 is 19 residues. CDR1 SGHAT and CDR2 FQNNGV come from the germline V gene. The J segment lost 2 bases and the V segment lost 5 bases, leaving 10 bases of the junction unmatched. CDR3 DNA: TGTGCCAGCAGCCAAATTGAGGGACAGGGGGCGACTGGGGCCAACGTCCTGACTTTC. As protein: CASSQIEGQGATGANVLTF.

The gene calls are TRBV18 and TRBJ2-5; D remains ambiguous. Germline V CDR1 and CDR2: KGHSH, LQKENI. This CDR3 is built from 14 residues. V was shortened by 3 bases and J by 4 bases, with 12 bases between the two germline ends. CDR3 DNA sequence: TGTGCCAGCTCACCCGAGAGTTCTCGAGAGACCCAGTACTTC. Translating it yields CASSPESSRETQYF.

The V and J genes are TRBV6-2 or TRBV6-3 and TRBJ2-2; possible D gene TRBD1, 6 bases. CDR3 length equals 15 residues. Germline-derived CDR1 and CDR2 are MNHEY and SVGEGT. Trimming removed 2 bases from V and 4 bases from J, with 11 bases in between. CDR3 sequence (DNA): TGTGCCAGCAGTTACGTGCAGGGGCGCACCGGGGAGCTGTTTTTT. Its protein product is CASSYVQGRTGELFF.

This clone was seen a few times. The chain has TRBV7-2 and TRBJ2-2; TRBD1 or TRBD2 may be the D gene (6 bases each). V was shortened by 5 bases and J by 8 bases, with 18 bases between the two germline ends. Germline CDR1 reads SGHTA; CDR2 reads FQGNSA. The CDR3 has 15 residues. This CDR3 reads CASSLRGAGSGELFF. The CDR3 bases are TGTGCCAGCAGCCTTAGGGGGGCCGGATCGGGGGAGCTGTTTTTT.

This rearrangement joins TRBV19 to TRBJ2-7; D is uncertain. The CDR3 sequence is 15 residues long. Germline V gene data show CDR1 as LNHDA and CDR2 as SQIVND (reference sequence). V dropped 5 bases and J dropped 1 base, with 15 bases sitting between them. As DNA, the CDR3 is TGTGCCAGTAGTGGAGCTAATATACAGTCCTACGAGCAGTACTTC. Protein sequence: CASSGANIQSYEQYF. The variable domain in full, with the rest retrieved from reference TRBV19 and TRBJ2-7, is DGGITQSPKYLFRKEGQNVTLSCEQNLNHDAMYWYRQDPGQGLRLIYYSQIVNDFQKGDIAEGYSVSREKKESFPLTVTSAQKNPTAFYLCASSGANIQSYEQYFGPGTRLTVT.

The chain is built from TRBV24-1 and TRBJ1-1, with D possibly matching TRBD1 (6 bases). V shed 3 bases and J shed 8 bases, with 9 bases lying between them. CDR1 is KGHDR and CDR2 is SFDVKD in the germline V gene. The CDR3 loop spans 12 amino acids. Here the CDR3 DNA reads TGTGCCACCAGTGATCCAGGGGCGGAAGCTTTCTTT. Translation gives CATSDPGAEAFF.